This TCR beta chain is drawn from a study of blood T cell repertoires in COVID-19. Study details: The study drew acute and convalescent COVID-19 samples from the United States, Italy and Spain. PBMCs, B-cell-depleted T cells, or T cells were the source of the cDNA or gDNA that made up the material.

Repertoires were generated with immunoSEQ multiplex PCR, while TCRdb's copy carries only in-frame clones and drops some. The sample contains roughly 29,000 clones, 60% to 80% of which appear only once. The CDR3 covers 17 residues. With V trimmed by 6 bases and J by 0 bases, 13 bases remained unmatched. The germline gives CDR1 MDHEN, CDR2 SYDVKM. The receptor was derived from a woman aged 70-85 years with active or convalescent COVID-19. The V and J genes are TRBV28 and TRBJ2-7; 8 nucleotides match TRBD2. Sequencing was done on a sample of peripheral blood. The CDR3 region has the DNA TGTGCCAGCAGGGCCACGGGGGGGACTATTAGCTCCTACGAGCAGTACTTC. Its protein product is CASRATGGTISSYEQYF.